A selection of T cell receptor beta chains follows, all from one sample in a study of blood T cell repertoires in COVID-19. Assay: immunoSEQ multiplex PCR; the TCRdb copy retains only in-frame clones and omits some. The sample yields a few hundred thousand clones, under 90% seen once. Sample: PBMCs or T cells enriched from blood (not recorded which). These receptors originate from a woman aged 18-29 years who had recovered from COVID-19. The CDR3 runs from the conserved cysteine through the conserved F or W. D genes are given only for firm matches. A clone size is listed for some rows: how often the clone was seen (once, few, many), or a class if it is expanded.

TRBJ1-2	TRBD1	TRBV23-1	NA	CASSLGQGKVGYTF	TGCGCCAGCAGTCTCGGACAGGGAAAGGTTGGCTACACCTTC
TRBJ1-4	TRBD1	TRBV4-2	NA	CASSQVGTASVDNEKLFF	TGTGCCAGCAGCCAAGTGGGGACAGCGTCCGTTGATAATGAAAAACTGTTTTTT
TRBJ1-2	NA	TRBV12-3/TRBV12-4	few	CASSLQADGYTF	TGTGCCAGCAGTTTACAGGCCGATGGCTACACCTTC
TRBJ1-2	TRBD1	TRBV28	NA	CASSFRQYVYRGTIYGYTF	TGTGCCAGCAGTTTTAGACAGTACGTGTACAGGGGCACAATCTATGGCTACACCTTC
TRBJ1-5	TRBD1	TRBV2	NA	CASSGQGIGQPQHF	TGTGCCAGCAGCGGACAGGGAATCGGGCAGCCCCAGCATTTT
TRBJ1-1	TRBD1	TRBV5-1	NA	CASSLTQGADTEAFF	TGCGCCAGCAGCTTAACCCAGGGGGCGGACACTGAAGCTTTCTTT
TRBJ2-1	NA	TRBV5-6	NA	CASSSAAQQFF	TGTGCCAGCAGCTCTGCGGCCCAGCAGTTCTTC
TRBJ1-1	NA	TRBV29-1	NA	CSVDYPGDTEAFF	TGCAGCGTCGATTATCCGGGGGACACTGAAGCTTTCTTT
TRBJ2-7	NA	TRBV5-1	NA	CASSLDWRLAGYEQYF	TGCGCCAGCAGCTTGGACTGGCGGCTAGCAGGCTACGAGCAGTACTTC
TRBJ2-3	NA	TRBV9	NA	CASSVSSARTDTQYF	TGTGCCAGCAGCGTCTCTAGCGCCCGCACAGATACGCAGTATTTT
TRBJ1-4	NA	TRBV10-1	NA	CASSGWQGGEVPNEKLFF	TGCGCCAGCAGTGGGTGGCAGGGTGGGGAGGTACCTAATGAAAAACTGTTTTTT
TRBJ2-7	TRBD2	TRBV3-1/TRBV3-2	once	CASSQVSGGPYEQYF	TGTGCCAGCAGCCAAGTTAGCGGGGGGCCGTACGAGCAGTACTTC
TRBJ2-1	TRBD2	TRBV10-3	NA	CAISGTSGYHAVNEQFF	TGTGCCATCAGTGGAACTAGCGGTTATCACGCGGTCAATGAGCAGTTCTTC
TRBJ2-1	NA	TRBV19	NA	CASRGGEQFF	TGTGCCAGTAGGGGAGGTGAGCAGTTCTTC
TRBJ1-1	NA	TRBV19	NA	CASSTLQAPTEAFF	TGTGCCAGTAGTACCCTACAGGCCCCCACTGAAGCTTTCTTT
TRBJ2-2	TRBD1	TRBV6-6	once	CASSLPTGAGELFF	TGTGCCAGCAGTCTCCCGACAGGGGCCGGGGAGCTGTTTTTT
TRBJ2-7	TRBD1	TRBV6-5	NA	CASSLDRGESLQYF	TGTGCCAGCAGTTTGGACAGGGGGGAATCGTTGCAGTACTTC
TRBJ2-7	TRBD1	TRBV3-1/TRBV3-2	few	CASSQSGTAYEQYF	TGTGCCAGCAGCCAATCCGGGACAGCCTACGAGCAGTACTTC
TRBJ2-1	NA	TRBV19	NA	CASSIGANTYNEQFF	TGTGCCAGTAGTATAGGAGCGAACACCTACAATGAGCAGTTCTTC
TRBJ1-4	NA	TRBV27	NA	CASSLSAGEEKLFF	TGTGCCAGCAGTTTATCGGCAGGGGAGGAAAAACTGTTTTTT
TRBJ2-7	NA	TRBV5-1	once	CASSLSGYEQYF	TGCGCCAGCAGCTTGAGCGGCTACGAGCAGTACTTC
TRBJ2-3	TRBD1	TRBV2	NA	CASRTTGDSTDTQYF	TGTGCCAGCAGGACGACAGGGGACAGCACAGATACGCAGTATTTT
TRBJ1-6	TRBD1	TRBV6-1	NA	CASSEYRGRSPLHF	TGTGCCAGCAGTGAATACAGGGGGCGTTCACCCCTCCACTTT
TRBJ1-1	NA	TRBV5-5	NA	CASSLSGTEAFF	TGTGCCAGCAGCTTGTCCGGCACTGAAGCTTTCTTT